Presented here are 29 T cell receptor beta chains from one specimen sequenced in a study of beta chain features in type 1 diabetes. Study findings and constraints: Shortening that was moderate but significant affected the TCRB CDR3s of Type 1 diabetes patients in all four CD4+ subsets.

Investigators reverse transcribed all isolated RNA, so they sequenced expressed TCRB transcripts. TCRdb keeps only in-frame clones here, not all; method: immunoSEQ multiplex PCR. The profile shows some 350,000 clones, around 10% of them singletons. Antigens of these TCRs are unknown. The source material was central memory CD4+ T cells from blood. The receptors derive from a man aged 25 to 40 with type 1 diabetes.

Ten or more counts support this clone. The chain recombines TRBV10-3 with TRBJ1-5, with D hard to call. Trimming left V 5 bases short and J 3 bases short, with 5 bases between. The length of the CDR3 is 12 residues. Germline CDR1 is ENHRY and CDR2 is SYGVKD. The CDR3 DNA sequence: TGTGCCATCAGTCCCGACAATCAGCCCCAGCATTTT. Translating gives CAISPDNQPQHF.

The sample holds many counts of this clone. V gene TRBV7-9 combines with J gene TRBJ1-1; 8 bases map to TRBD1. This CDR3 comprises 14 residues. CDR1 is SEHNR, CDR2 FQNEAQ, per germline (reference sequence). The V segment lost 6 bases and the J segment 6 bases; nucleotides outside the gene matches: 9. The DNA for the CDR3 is TGTGCCAGCAGAGACACAGGGGGTTTCGCTGAAGCTTTCTTT. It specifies CASRDTGGFAEAFF.

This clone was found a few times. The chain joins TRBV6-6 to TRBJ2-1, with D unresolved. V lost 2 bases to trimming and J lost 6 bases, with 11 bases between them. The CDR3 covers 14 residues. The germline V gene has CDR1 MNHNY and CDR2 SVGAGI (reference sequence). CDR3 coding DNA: TGTGCCAGCAGTTACGGGCTAGAAGCCAATGAGCAGTTCTTC. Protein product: CASSYGLEANEQFF.

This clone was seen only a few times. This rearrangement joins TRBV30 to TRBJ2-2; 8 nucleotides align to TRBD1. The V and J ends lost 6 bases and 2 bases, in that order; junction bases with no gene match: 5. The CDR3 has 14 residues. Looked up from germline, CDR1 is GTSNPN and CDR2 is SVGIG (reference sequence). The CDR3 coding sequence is TGTGCCTGCAGACAGGGGCCTAACACCGGGGAGCTGTTTTTT. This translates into CACRQGPNTGELFF.

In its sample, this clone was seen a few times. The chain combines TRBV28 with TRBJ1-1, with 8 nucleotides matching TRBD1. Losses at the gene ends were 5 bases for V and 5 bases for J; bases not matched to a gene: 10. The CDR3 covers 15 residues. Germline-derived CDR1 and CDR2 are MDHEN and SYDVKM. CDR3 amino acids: CASSIPDREGTEAFF. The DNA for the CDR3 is TGTGCCAGCAGTATACCGGACAGGGAAGGGACTGAAGCTTTCTTT.

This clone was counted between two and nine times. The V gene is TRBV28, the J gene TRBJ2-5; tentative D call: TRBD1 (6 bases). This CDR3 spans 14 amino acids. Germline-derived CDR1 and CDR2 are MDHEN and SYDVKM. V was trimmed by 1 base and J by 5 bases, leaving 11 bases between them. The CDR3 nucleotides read TGTGCCAGCAGTTTATACAGGGAAAGGGAGACCCAGTACTTC. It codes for CASSLYRERETQYF. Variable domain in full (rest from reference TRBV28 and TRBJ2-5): DVKVTQSSRYLVKRTGEKVFLECVQDMDHENMFWYRQDPGLGLRLIYFSYDVKMKEKGDIPEGYSVSREKKERFSLILESASTNQTSMYLCASSLYRERETQYFGPGTRLLVL.

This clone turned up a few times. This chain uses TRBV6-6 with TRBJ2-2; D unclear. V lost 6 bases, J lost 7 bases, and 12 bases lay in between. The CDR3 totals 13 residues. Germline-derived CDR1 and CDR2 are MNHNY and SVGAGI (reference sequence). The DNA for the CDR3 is TGTGCCAGCAGGGGAAAAGTATACGGGGAGCTGTTTTTT. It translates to CASRGKVYGELFF.

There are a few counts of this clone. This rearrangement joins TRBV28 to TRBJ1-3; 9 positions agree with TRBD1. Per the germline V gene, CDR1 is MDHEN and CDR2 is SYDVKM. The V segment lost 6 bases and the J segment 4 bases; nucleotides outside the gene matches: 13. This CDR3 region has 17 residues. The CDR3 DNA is TGTGCCAGCAGATCGGGACAGGGTTCTCTTTGGGGAAACACCATATATTTT. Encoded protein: CASRSGQGSLWGNTIYF.

CDR3 DNA: TGTGCCAGCAGTTTATGGGGACTAGCGGGAGGAACGGGCGGGGAGCTGTTTTTT. This codes for CASSLWGLAGGTGGELFF. The chain couples TRBV28 to TRBJ2-2, with TRBD2 identical over 15 bases. Trimming cost V 0 bases and J 7 bases; bases outside gene matches: 6. CDR1 and CDR2 from the germline V gene are MDHEN and SYDVKM. The CDR3 spans 18 residues.

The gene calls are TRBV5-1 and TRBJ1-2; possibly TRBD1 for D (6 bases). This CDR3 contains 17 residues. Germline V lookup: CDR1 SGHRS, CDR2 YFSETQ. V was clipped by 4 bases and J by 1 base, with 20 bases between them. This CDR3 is CASSEQQGTFSNYGYTF. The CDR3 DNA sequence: TGCGCCAGCAGCGAGCAACAGGGTACCTTCAGTAACTATGGCTACACCTTC.

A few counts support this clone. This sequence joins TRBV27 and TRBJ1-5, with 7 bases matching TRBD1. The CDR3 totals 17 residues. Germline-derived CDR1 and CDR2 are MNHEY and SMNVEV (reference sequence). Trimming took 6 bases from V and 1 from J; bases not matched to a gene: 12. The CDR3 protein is CASRKQGTAGSNQPQHF. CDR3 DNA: TGTGCCAGCAGAAAACAAGGGACAGCGGGGAGCAATCAGCCCCAGCATTTT.

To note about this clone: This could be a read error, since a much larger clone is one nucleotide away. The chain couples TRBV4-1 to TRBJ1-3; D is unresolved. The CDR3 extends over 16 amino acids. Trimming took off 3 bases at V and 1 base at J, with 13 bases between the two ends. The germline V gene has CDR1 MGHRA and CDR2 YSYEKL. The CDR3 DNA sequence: TGCGCCAGCAGCCACGCCGGCACAACTTCTGGAAACACCATATATTTT. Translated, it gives CASSHAGTTSGNTIYF.

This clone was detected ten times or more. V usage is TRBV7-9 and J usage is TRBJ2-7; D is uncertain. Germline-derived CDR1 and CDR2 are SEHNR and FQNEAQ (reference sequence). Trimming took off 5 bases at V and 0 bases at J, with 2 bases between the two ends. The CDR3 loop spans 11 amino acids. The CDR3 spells CASSGSYEQYF. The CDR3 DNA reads TGTGCCAGCAGCGGCTCCTACGAGCAGTACTTC.

The CDR3 here is CASSSGTPEVYEQYF. The CDR3 DNA reads TGCGCCAGCAGCTCCGGGACCCCTGAGGTATACGAGCAGTACTTC. The chain recombines TRBV5-1 with TRBJ2-7, with D perhaps being TRBD1 or TRBD2 (5 bases each). Germline V gives CDR1 SGHRS, CDR2 YFSETQ. Trimming stripped 3 bases from V and 4 bases from J, with 17 bases between. The CDR3 length is 15 residues.

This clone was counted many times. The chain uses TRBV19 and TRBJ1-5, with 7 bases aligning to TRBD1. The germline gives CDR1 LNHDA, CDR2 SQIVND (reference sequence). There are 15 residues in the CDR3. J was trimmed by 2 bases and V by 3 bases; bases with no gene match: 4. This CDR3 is CASSMITGGNQPQHF. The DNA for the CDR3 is TGTGCCAGTAGTATGATCACAGGGGGCAATCAGCCCCAGCATTTT.

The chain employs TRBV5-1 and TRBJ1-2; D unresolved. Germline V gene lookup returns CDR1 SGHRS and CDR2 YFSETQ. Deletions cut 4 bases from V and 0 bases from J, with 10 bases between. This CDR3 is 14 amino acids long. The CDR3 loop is CASSGGNSNYGYTF. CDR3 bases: TGCGCCAGCAGCGGCGGGAACTCTAACTATGGCTACACCTTC. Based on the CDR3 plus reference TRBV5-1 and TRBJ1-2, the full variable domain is KAGVTQTPRYLIKTRGQQVTLSCSPISGHRSVSWYQQTPGQGLQFLFEYFSETQRNKGNFPGRFSGRQFSNSRSEMNVSTLELGDSALYLCASSGGNSNYGYTFGSGTRLTVV.

CDR3 coding DNA: TGTGCCAGCAGTTCACAGGGGGCGAGGAATCAGCCCCAGCATTTT. Its translation: CASSSQGARNQPQHF. The gene calls are TRBV6-1 and TRBJ1-5; 9 bases agree with TRBD1. V lost 5 bases and J lost 4; bases outside the gene matches: 6. CDR3 size: 15 residues. CDR1 is MNHNS and CDR2 is SASEGT in the germline V gene.

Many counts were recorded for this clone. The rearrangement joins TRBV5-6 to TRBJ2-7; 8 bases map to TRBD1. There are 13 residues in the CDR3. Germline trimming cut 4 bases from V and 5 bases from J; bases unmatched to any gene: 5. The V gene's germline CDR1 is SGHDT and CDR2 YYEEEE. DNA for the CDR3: TGTGCCAGCAGCCGTCGGACAGGGCACGAGCAGTACTTC. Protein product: CASSRRTGHEQYF.

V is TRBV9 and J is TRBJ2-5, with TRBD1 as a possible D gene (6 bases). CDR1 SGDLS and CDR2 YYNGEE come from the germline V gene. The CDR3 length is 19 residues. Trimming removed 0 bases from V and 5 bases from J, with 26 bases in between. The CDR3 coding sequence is TGTGCCAGCAGCGTAGCGACAGGCGGAACATTCCACGGGCGGGAGACCCAGTACTTC. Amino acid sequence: CASSVATGGTFHGRETQYF.

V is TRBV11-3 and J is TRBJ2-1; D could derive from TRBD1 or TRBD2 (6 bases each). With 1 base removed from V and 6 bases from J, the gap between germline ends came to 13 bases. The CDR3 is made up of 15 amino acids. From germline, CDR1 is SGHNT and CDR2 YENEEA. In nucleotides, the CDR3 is TGTGCCAGCAGCTTAGGGGGGGCTAGCCTCAATGAGCAGTTCTTC. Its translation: CASSLGGASLNEQFF.

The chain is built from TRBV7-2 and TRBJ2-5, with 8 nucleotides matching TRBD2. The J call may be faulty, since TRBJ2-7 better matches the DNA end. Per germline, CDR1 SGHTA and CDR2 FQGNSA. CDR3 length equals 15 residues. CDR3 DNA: TGTGCCAGCAGCGCCTCGGGGGGGAGAACCTACGAGCAGTACTTC. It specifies CASSASGGRTYEQYF.

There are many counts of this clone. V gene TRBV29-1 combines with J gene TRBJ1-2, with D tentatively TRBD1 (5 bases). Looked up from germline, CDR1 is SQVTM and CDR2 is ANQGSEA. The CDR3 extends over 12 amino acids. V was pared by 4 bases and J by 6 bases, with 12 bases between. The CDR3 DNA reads TGCAGCGTTGTATCAGGGCATGATGGCTACACCTTC. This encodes CSVVSGHDGYTF.

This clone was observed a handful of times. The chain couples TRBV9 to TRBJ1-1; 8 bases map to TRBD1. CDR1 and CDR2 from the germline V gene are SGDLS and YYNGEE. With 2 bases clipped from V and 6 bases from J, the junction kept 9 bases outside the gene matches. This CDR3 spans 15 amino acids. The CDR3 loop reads CASSVPDRGSPEAFF. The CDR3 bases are TGTGCCAGCAGCGTGCCCGACAGGGGCTCCCCTGAAGCTTTCTTT. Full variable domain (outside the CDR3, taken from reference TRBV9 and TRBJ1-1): DSGVTQTPKHLITATGQRVTLRCSPRSGDLSVYWYQQSLDQGLQFLIQYYNGEERAKGNILERFSAQQFPDLHSELNLSSLELGDSALYFCASSVPDRGSPEAFFGQGTRLTVV.

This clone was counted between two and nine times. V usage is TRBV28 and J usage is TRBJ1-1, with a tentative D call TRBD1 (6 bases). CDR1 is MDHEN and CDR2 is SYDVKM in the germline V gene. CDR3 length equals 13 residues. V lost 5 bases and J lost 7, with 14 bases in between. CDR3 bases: TGTGCCAGCAGTGATGGACAGACACTTGAAGCTTTCTTT. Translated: CASSDGQTLEAFF.

CDR3 protein: CASSYRGLGGENEQFF. In nucleotides, the CDR3 is TGTGCCAGCAGTTACAGGGGATTGGGAGGAGAAAATGAGCAGTTCTTC. J is TRBJ2-1 and V is TRBV6-5; a weak D match, TRBD2 (6 bases). Germline V lookup: CDR1 MNHEY, CDR2 SVGAGI. The CDR3 has 16 amino acids. V was trimmed by 2 bases and J by 7 bases, leaving 18 bases between them.

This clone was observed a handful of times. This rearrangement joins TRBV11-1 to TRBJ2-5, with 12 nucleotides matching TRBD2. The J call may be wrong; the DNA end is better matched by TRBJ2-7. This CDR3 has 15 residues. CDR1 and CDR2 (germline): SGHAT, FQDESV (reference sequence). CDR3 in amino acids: CASSPFGLAGNEQYF. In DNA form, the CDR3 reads TGTGCCAGCAGCCCCTTCGGACTAGCGGGAAACGAGCAGTACTTC.

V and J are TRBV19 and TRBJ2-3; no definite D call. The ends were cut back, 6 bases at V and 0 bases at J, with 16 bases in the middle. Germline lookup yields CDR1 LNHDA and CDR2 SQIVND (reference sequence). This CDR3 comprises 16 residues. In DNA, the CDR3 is TGTGCCAGTAGCACCAATGGGCTAACTAGCACAGATACGCAGTATTTT. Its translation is CASSTNGLTSTDTQYF.

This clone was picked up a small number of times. As DNA, the CDR3 is TGCGCCAGCAGCTCCGGGACTAGCGCCTACAATGAGCAGTTCTTC. Amino acid sequence: CASSSGTSAYNEQFF. The chain couples TRBV5-1 to TRBJ2-1, with TRBD2 identical over 10 bases. Trimming at V came to 3 bases and at J to 2 bases, leaving 2 bases not matched to a gene. The germline CDR1 and CDR2 sequences are SGHRS and YFSETQ. CDR3 length: 15 residues.

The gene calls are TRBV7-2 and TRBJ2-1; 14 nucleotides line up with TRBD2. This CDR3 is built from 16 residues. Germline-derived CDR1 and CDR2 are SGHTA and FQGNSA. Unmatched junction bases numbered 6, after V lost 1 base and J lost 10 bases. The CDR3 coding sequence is TGTGCCAGCAGCTTAGAGGGACTAGCGGGAGAGCGGGAGCAGTTCTTC. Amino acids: CASSLEGLAGEREQFF.